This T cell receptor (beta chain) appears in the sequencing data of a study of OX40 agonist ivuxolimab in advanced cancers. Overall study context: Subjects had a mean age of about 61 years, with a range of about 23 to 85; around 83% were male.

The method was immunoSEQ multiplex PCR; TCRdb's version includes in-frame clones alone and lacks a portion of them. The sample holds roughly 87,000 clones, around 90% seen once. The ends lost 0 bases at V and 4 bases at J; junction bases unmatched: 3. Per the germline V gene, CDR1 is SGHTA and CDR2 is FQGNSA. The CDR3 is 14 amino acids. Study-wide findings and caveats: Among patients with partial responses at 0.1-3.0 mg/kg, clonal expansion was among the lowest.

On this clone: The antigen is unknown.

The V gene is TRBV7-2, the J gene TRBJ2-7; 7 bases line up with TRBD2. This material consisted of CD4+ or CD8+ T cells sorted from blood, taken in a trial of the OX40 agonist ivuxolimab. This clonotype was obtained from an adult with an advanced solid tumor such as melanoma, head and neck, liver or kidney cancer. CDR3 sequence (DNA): TGTGCCAGCAGCTTAGCGCCGGGACTATACGAGCAGTACTTC. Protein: CASSLAPGLYEQYF.